Each of the 32 T cell receptor beta chains below was sequenced from the same sample in a study of blood T cell repertoires in COVID-19. Clones were read by immunoSEQ multiplex PCR, and TCRdb kept only the in-frame ones, dropping some. The sample includes about 130,000 clones, 75% to 85% of them seen just once. The sequenced material came from peripheral blood. The receptors here all came from a woman between 50 and 59 years old with acute or convalescent COVID-19.

This chain connects TRBV12-5 to TRBJ2-1; 7 positions match TRBD2. CDR1 LGHNT and CDR2 FRNRAP come from the germline V gene. The CDR3 runs 16 residues. Germline trimming cut 0 bases from V and 1 base from J; bases unmatched to any gene: 3. The DNA of the CDR3 is TGTGCTAGTGGTTTGGTGGTCGGGGGGTCCTACAATGAGCAGTTCTTC. Residues: CASGLVVGGSYNEQFF.

The chain employs TRBV29-1 and TRBJ2-7; 7 bases are a match to TRBD2. Trimming removed 7 bases from V and 5 bases from J; junction bases left unmatched: 5. The CDR3 runs 11 residues. Germline V lookup: CDR1 SQVTM, CDR2 ANQGSEA. The CDR3 coding sequence is TGCAGCGCGACTAGCACCGACGAGCAGTACTTC. Residues: CSATSTDEQYF.

The rearrangement links TRBV10-1 to TRBJ2-3; D is perhaps TRBD2 (5 bases). The V gene's germline CDR1 is WNHNN and CDR2 SYGVQD (reference sequence). Trimming took 6 bases from V and 0 from J, leaving 7 bases between them. The CDR3 covers 13 residues. CDR3 nucleotide sequence: TGCGCCAGCAGAGCGGACAGCACAGATACGCAGTATTTT. It translates to CASRADSTDTQYF.

This clone was recorded once. The gene calls are TRBV6-6 and TRBJ2-7; D ambiguous. CDR1 and CDR2 from the germline V gene are MNHNY and SVGAGI (reference sequence). The CDR3 length is 11 residues. Trimming removed 1 base from V and 9 bases from J, with 7 bases in between. The CDR3: CASSYLLAQYF. For the CDR3, the DNA is TGTGCCAGCAGTTACTTGCTGGCGCAGTACTTC.

This clone was counted a single time. The chain recombines TRBV29-1 with TRBJ2-3, with 8 bases lining up with TRBD2. Germline loops: CDR1 SQVTM, CDR2 ANQGSEA. The CDR3 contains 14 residues. The V segment lost 4 bases and the J segment 5 bases; nucleotides outside the gene matches: 8. CDR3: CSVAGIAGKDTQYF. DNA for the CDR3: TGCAGCGTTGCCGGGATAGCGGGGAAAGATACGCAGTATTTT.

This clone was counted at least ten times. The chain links TRBV15 to TRBJ2-2; D might be TRBD1 (5 bases). V was shortened by 5 bases and J by 0 bases, with 13 bases between the two germline ends. Germline CDR1 LNHNV, CDR2 YYDKDF (reference sequence). The CDR3 is 16 residues long. The chain's CDR3 is CATSGLDSPNTGELFF. In DNA, the CDR3 is TGTGCCACCAGCGGCCTTGACAGCCCGAACACCGGGGAGCTGTTTTTT.

Written as DNA, the CDR3 is TGTGCCAGCAGCACTAACTCCTACGAGCAGTACTTC. Encoded protein: CASSTNSYEQYF. This chain connects TRBV5-4 to TRBJ2-7; D not certain. The CDR3 is 12 amino acids. Germline V gene sequence: CDR1 SGHNT, CDR2 YYREEE (reference sequence). V was pared by 4 bases and J by 0 bases, with 5 bases between.

This clone was seen a handful of times. In the same sample, other DNA sequences code for this CDR3. The genes are TRBV7-3 and TRBJ2-2; D might be TRBD2 (6 bases). There are 14 residues in the CDR3. Germline CDR1 is SGHTA and CDR2 is FQGTGA. V was trimmed by 1 base and J by 3 bases, leaving 6 bases between them. CDR3 protein: CASSLSGDTGELFF. The CDR3 nucleotides read TGTGCCAGCAGCTTAAGCGGGGACACCGGGGAGCTGTTTTTT.

The chain employs TRBV14 and TRBJ2-1; 9 nucleotides align to TRBD2. V was clipped by 8 bases and J by 9 bases; unmatched bases: 5. CDR1 SGHDN and CDR2 FVKESK come from the germline V gene. This CDR3 is 12 amino acids long. The CDR3 region is CASRGGGGEQFF. CDR3 DNA: TGTGCCAGCCGCGGGGGGGGTGGTGAGCAGTTCTTC.

J is TRBJ2-1 and V is TRBV28, with 9 nucleotides matching TRBD1. Germline CDR1 reads MDHEN; CDR2 reads SYDVKM. The ends lost 5 bases at V and 5 bases at J; junction bases unmatched: 4. The CDR3 runs 14 residues. CDR3 amino acids: CASSQTGGNNEQFF. Here the CDR3 DNA reads TGTGCCAGCAGTCAGACAGGGGGTAACAATGAGCAGTTCTTC. The full variable domain, with the rest looked up from reference TRBV28 and TRBJ2-1, is DVKVTQSSRYLVKRTGEKVFLECVQDMDHENMFWYRQDPGLGLRLIYFSYDVKMKEKGDIPEGYSVSREKKERFSLILESASTNQTSMYLCASSQTGGNNEQFFGPGTRLTVL.

The chain couples TRBV29-1 to TRBJ2-7; perhaps TRBD2 as D (6 bases). The V gene lost 4 bases and the J gene lost 0 bases, with 10 bases spanning the gap. This CDR3 region has 13 residues. The germline V gene encodes CDR1 SQVTM and CDR2 ANQGSEA. The CDR3: CSVVVAVSYEQYF. CDR3 nucleotide sequence: TGCAGCGTTGTTGTAGCGGTCTCCTACGAGCAGTACTTC.

This clone was found once. The chain couples TRBV6-1 to TRBJ1-6; D remains unclear. CDR3 size: 15 residues. The V and J ends lost 3 bases and 9 bases respectively, with 15 bases between them. Germline V CDR1 and CDR2: MNHNS, SASEGT. CDR3 nucleotide sequence: TGTGCCAGCAGTGAGCCCACGCAGGTGGTTTCACCCCTCCACTTT. Translating gives CASSEPTQVVSPLHF.

The chain has TRBV15 and TRBJ2-5; D is undetermined. V shed 0 bases and J shed 7 bases, with 15 bases lying between them. The CDR3 length is 15 residues. Germline V gene data show CDR1 as LNHNV and CDR2 as YYDKDF (reference sequence). Written as DNA, the CDR3 is TGTGCCACCAGCAGAGATCTCGCGGCACCTGGGACCCAGTACTTC. It yields the protein CATSRDLAAPGTQYF. Supplemented by reference TRBV15 and TRBJ2-5, the full variable domain reads DAMVIQNPRYQVTQFGKPVTLSCSQTLNHNVMYWYQQKSSQAPKLLFHYYDKDFNNEADTPDNFQSRRPNTSFCFLDIRSPGLGDTAMYLCATSRDLAAPGTQYFGPGTRLLVL.

The chain recombines TRBV6-5 with TRBJ2-2, with 8 nucleotides matching TRBD1. Germline CDR1 and CDR2: MNHEY and SVGAGI. This CDR3 is 15 amino acids long. V shed 6 bases, J shed 3 bases, and the junction held 6 bases outside the gene matches. The DNA of the CDR3 is TGTGCCAGCAGCCCGCCGGGACAGGACACCGGGGAGCTGTTTTTT. Its protein is CASSPPGQDTGELFF.

V gene TRBV28 combines with J gene TRBJ1-5, with 8 positions matching TRBD1. Germline CDR1 is MDHEN and CDR2 is SYDVKM. The V gene end was trimmed by 4 bases and the J gene end by 7 bases; junction bases not matched to a gene: 9. The CDR3 spans 15 residues. CDR3 protein: CASSYDRGSGQPQHF. DNA for the CDR3: TGTGCCAGCAGTTACGACAGGGGAAGCGGACAGCCCCAGCATTTT. Looking up the rest from reference TRBV28 and TRBJ1-5 gives the full variable domain: DVKVTQSSRYLVKRTGEKVFLECVQDMDHENMFWYRQDPGLGLRLIYFSYDVKMKEKGDIPEGYSVSREKKERFSLILESASTNQTSMYLCASSYDRGSGQPQHFGDGTRLSIL.

The chain links TRBV7-9 to TRBJ1-2; 7 bases match TRBD1. CDR3 length: 13 residues. The junction had 4 bases not matched to a gene; V was cut back by 6 bases and J by 3 bases. Germline CDR1 SEHNR, CDR2 FQNEAQ (reference sequence). The chain's CDR3 is CASSKGQDYGYTF. CDR3 nucleotides: TGTGCCAGCAGTAAAGGACAGGACTATGGCTACACCTTC.

As DNA, the CDR3 is TGTGCCAGTACCCCGGGTGGTGGAGCCAAAAACATTCAGTACTTC. This codes for CASTPGGGAKNIQYF. The chain uses TRBV19 and TRBJ2-4; D gene unclear. CDR3 size: 15 residues. Trimming left V 7 bases short and J 0 bases short, with 13 bases between. Germline V gene data show CDR1 as LNHDA and CDR2 as SQIVND (reference sequence).

This rearrangement joins TRBV29-1 to TRBJ2-3, with TRBD2 identical over 9 bases. Losses at the gene ends were 1 base for V and 4 bases for J; bases not matched to a gene: 9. Germline lookup yields CDR1 SQVTM and CDR2 ANQGSEA. The CDR3 consists of 16 residues. The CDR3: CSVEGFLAGDADTQYF. The CDR3 DNA is TGCAGCGTTGAAGGATTCTTAGCGGGAGACGCAGATACGCAGTATTTT.

V and J are TRBV18 and TRBJ1-1; no clear D gene. The CDR3 runs to 15 residues. Germline CDR1 KGHSH, CDR2 LQKENI. V was cut by 6 bases and J by 2 bases, with 16 bases left in between. The CDR3, as DNA: TGTGCCAGCTCGCCCGAACAGACGGCTAACACTGAAGCTTTCTTT. It encodes CASSPEQTANTEAFF.

The chain links TRBV12-3 or TRBV12-4 to TRBJ2-5, with unresolved D. Between the trimmed V and J ends, which lost 2 bases and 4 bases, there was a span of 2 bases. CDR3 size: 11 residues. CDR3 amino acids: CASSLRETQYF. In DNA, the CDR3 is TGTGCCAGCAGTTTACGAGAGACCCAGTACTTC.

This chain links TRBV15 with TRBJ1-1, with D perhaps matching TRBD1 (6 bases). The CDR3 runs to 15 residues. V was pared by 0 bases and J by 3 bases, with 11 bases between. Germline V lookup: CDR1 LNHNV, CDR2 YYDKDF (reference sequence). The CDR3, as DNA: TGTGCCACCAGCAGAGAACTACAGGGTGACACTGAAGCTTTCTTT. Protein: CATSRELQGDTEAFF.

J is TRBJ1-4 and V is TRBV6-6; D might be TRBD1 (6 bases). This CDR3 is built from 13 residues. Trimming pared 5 bases from V and 5 bases from J, leaving 9 bases between. In germline, CDR1 is MNHNY, CDR2 SVGAGI (reference sequence). Here the CDR3 reads CASSGTSNEKLFF. The CDR3 DNA is TGTGCCAGCAGTGGGACATCCAATGAAAAACTGTTTTTT.

V and J are TRBV4-1 and TRBJ2-5; 8 bases are shared with TRBD1. Per the germline V gene, CDR1 is MGHRA and CDR2 is YSYEKL. The trim removed 4 bases at V and 5 bases at J, leaving 9 bases unmatched. CDR3 length: 15 amino acids. For the CDR3, the DNA is TGCGCCAGCAGCCGTTCAGGGGGCGCGGGGGAGACCCAGTACTTC. Translated: CASSRSGGAGETQYF.

The chain combines TRBV7-3 with TRBJ2-1, with TRBD2 as a possible D gene (6 bases). This CDR3 is 13 amino acids long. Germline V gene data show CDR1 as SGHTA and CDR2 as FQGTGA. V was pared by 4 bases and J by 7 bases, with 11 bases between. The CDR3 sequence is CASSWGTENEQFF. The CDR3 nucleotides read TGTGCCAGCAGCTGGGGGACTGAGAATGAGCAGTTCTTC. Full variable domain (missing parts from reference TRBV7-3 and TRBJ2-1): GAGVSQTPSNKVTEKGKYVELRCDPISGHTALYWYRQSLGQGPEFLIYFQGTGAADDSGLPNDRFFAVRPEGSVSTLKIQRTERGDSAVYLCASSWGTENEQFFGPGTRLTVL.

The chain links TRBV4-1 to TRBJ1-1, with 7 bases matching TRBD1. This CDR3 spans 15 amino acids. Unmatched junction bases numbered 12, after V lost 6 bases and J lost 5 bases. Germline V gene sequence: CDR1 MGHRA, CDR2 YSYEKL. In nucleotides, the CDR3 is TGCGCCAGCAGTCAGATGTGGCAGGGGGAGACTGAAGCTTTCTTT. Its protein product is CASSQMWQGETEAFF.

This chain uses TRBV5-4 with TRBJ2-7, with 9 bases identical to TRBD1. From germline, CDR1 is SGHNT and CDR2 YYREEE (reference sequence). The CDR3 is 14 amino acids. V was clipped by 4 bases and J by 4 bases; unmatched bases: 6. The CDR3 is CASSNRDRVYEQYF. CDR3 bases: TGTGCCAGCAGCAACCGGGACAGGGTGTACGAGCAGTACTTC.

This clone was picked up a small number of times. The V gene is TRBV21-1, the J gene TRBJ2-5; the table's TRBD2 call for D was not verified on the DNA. TRBV21-1 is termed a pseudogene. The CDR3 is 19 amino acids. The CDR3 bases are TGTGCCAGCAGCCGATCCGGGCGGCGACTAGCGGGAGTACTAGAGACCCAGTACTTC. Protein product: CASSRSGRRLAGVLETQYF.

The chain joins TRBV5-6 to TRBJ1-2, with 8 bases identical to TRBD1. Germline CDR1 and CDR2: SGHDT and YYEEEE. Trimming removed 4 bases from V and 8 bases from J; junction bases left unmatched: 7. The length of the CDR3 is 13 residues. Here the CDR3 reads CASSQQTGEGYTF. CDR3 DNA sequence: TGTGCCAGCAGCCAACAGACAGGGGAGGGCTACACCTTC.

The chain employs TRBV7-8 and TRBJ1-4; tentatively, D is TRBD1 (6 bases). Germline loops: CDR1 SGHVS, CDR2 FQNEAQ. V was pared by 8 bases and J by 7 bases, with 17 bases between. The CDR3 extends over 14 amino acids. CDR3 DNA sequence: TGTGCCAGCGCGTTTCGGGGGGCGCGTGAAAAACTGTTTTTT. This gives the protein CASAFRGAREKLFF. The whole variable domain, filled in from reference TRBV7-8 and TRBJ1-4, reads GAGVSQSPRYKVAKRGQDVALRCDPISGHVSLFWYQQALGQGPEFLTYFQNEAQLDKSGLPSDRFFAERPEGSVSTLKIQRTQQEDSAVYLCASAFRGAREKLFFGSGTQLSVL.

The chain couples TRBV11-2 to TRBJ2-1, with 14 bases identical to TRBD2. The CDR3 is 15 residues long. CDR1 is SGHAT, CDR2 FQNNGV, per germline. The V segment lost 4 bases and the J segment 12 bases; nucleotides outside the gene matches: 8. The CDR3: CASSSQGLAGVVQFF. Written as DNA, the CDR3 is TGTGCCAGCAGCTCCCAGGGACTAGCGGGAGTAGTGCAGTTCTTC. The full variable domain, its missing parts supplied by reference TRBV11-2 and TRBJ2-1, is EAGVAQSPRYKIIEKRQSVAFWCNPISGHATLYWYQQILGQGPKLLIQFQNNGVVDDSQLPKDRFSAERLKGVDSTLKIQPAKLEDSAVYLCASSSQGLAGVVQFFGPGTRLTVL.

The J gene is TRBJ2-7, the V gene TRBV7-8; 10 bases fit TRBD1. Trimming cost V 2 bases and J 7 bases; bases outside gene matches: 8. The CDR3 is 15 amino acids. CDR1 and CDR2 from the germline V gene are SGHVS and FQNEAQ. Here the CDR3 reads CASSLYRDRGNEQYF. CDR3 coding DNA: TGTGCCAGCAGCTTATACCGGGACAGGGGTAATGAGCAGTACTTC.

The CDR3 region is CASSLGRLAGVDEQFF. CDR3 coding DNA: TGTGCCAGCAGCTTAGGTCGGCTAGCGGGAGTAGATGAGCAGTTCTTC. The V and J genes are TRBV7-2 and TRBJ2-1; 10 bases are shared with TRBD2. The CDR3 extends over 16 amino acids. CDR1 and CDR2 (germline): SGHTA, FQGNSA. V was pared by 1 base and J by 8 bases, with 8 bases of the junction left unmatched.